The T cell receptor (beta chain) under discussion was sequenced for a study of shared clonotypes between healthy human individuals. This clone appeared once. Sequencing used immunoSEQ multiplex PCR; TCRdb keeps in-frame clones, though not all of them. The top ten hold around 13% of the sample, which has around 480,000 clones, over 75% seen once. In germline, CDR1 is MNHEY, CDR2 SMNVEV (reference sequence). Trimming removed 4 bases from V and 3 bases from J; junction bases left unmatched: 12. The CDR3 has 17 amino acids. Material: PBMCs. The sequence derives from a woman aged 40 to 55 in good health. Some clones in this sample may be carry-over from other donors' samples. The gene calls are TRBV27 and TRBJ1-5; 7 bases agree with TRBD1. The CDR3 DNA reads TGTGCCAGCAGTTCCCTCTCGACAGGGTGGGACAATCAGCCCCAGCATTTT. This encodes CASSSLSTGWDNQPQHF.